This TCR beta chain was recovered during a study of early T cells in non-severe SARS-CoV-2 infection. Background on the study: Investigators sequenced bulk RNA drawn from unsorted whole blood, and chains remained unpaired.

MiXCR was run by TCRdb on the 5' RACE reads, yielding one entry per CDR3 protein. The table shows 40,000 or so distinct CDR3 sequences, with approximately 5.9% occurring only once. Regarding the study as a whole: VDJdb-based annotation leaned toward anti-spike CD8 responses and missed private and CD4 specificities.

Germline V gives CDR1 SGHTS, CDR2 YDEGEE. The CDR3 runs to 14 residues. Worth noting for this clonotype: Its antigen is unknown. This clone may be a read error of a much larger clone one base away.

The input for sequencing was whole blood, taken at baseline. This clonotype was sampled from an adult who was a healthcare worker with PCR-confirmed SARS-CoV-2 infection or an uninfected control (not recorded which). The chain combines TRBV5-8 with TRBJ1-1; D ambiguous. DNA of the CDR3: TGTGTCAGCAGACCTAACCCAGAGAACACTGAAGCTTTCTTT. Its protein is CVSRPNPENTEAFF. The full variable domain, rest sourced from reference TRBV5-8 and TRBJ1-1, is EAGVTQSPTHLIKTRGQQATLRCSPISGHTSVYWYQQALGLGLQFLLWYDEGEERNRGNFPPRFSGRQFPNYSSELNVNALELEDSALYLCVSRPNPENTEAFFGQGTRLTVV.